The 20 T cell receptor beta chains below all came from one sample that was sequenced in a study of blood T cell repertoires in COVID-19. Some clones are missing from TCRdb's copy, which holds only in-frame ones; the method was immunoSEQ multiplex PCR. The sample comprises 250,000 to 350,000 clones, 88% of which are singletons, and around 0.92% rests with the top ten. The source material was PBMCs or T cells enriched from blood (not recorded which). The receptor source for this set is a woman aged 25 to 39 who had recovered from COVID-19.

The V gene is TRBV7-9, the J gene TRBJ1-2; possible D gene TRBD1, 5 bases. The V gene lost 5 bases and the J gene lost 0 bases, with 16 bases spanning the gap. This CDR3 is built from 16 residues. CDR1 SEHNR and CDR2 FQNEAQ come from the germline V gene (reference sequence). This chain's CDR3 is CASSQGHGPSNYGYTF. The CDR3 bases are TGTGCCAGCAGCCAAGGACACGGACCATCTAACTATGGCTACACCTTC.

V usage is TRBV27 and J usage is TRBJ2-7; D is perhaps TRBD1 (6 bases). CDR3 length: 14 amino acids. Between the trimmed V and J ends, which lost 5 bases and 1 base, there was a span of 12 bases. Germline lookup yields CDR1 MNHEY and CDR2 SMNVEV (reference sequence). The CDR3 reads CASSMTGGSYEQYF. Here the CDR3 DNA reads TGTGCCAGCAGTATGACAGGAGGATCCTACGAGCAGTACTTC.

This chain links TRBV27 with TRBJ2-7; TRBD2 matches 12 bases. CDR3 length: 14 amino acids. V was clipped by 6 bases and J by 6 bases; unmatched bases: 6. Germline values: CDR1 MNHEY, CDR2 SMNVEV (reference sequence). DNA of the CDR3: TGTGCCAGCAGGTCGACTAGCGGGAGTCGCGAGCAGTACTTC. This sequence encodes CASRSTSGSREQYF.

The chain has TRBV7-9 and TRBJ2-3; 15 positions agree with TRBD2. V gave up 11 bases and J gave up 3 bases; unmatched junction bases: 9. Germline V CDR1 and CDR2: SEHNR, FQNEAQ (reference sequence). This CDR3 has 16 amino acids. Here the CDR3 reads CAGGLAGGPGTDTQYF. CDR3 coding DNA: TGTGCCGGTGGACTAGCGGGAGGGCCGGGGACAGATACGCAGTATTTT. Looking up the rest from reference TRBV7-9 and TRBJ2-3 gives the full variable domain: DTGVSQNPRHKITKRGQNVTFRCDPISEHNRLYWYRQTLGQGPEFLTYFQNEAQLEKSRLLSDRFSAERPKGSFSTLEIQRTEQGDSAMYLCAGGLAGGPGTDTQYFGPGTRLTVL.

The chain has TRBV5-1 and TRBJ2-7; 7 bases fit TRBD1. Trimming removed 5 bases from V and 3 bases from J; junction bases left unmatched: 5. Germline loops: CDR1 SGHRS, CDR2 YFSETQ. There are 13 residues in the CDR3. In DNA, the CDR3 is TGCGCCAGCAGTCCAGGGGGTTTCTACGAGCAGTACTTC. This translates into CASSPGGFYEQYF. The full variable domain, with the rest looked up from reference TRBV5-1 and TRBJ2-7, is KAGVTQTPRYLIKTRGQQVTLSCSPISGHRSVSWYQQTPGQGLQFLFEYFSETQRNKGNFPGRFSGRQFSNSRSEMNVSTLELGDSALYLCASSPGGFYEQYFGPGTRLTVT.

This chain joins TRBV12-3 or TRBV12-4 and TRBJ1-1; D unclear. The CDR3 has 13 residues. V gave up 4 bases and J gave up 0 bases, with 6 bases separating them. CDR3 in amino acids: CASSYEMNTEAFF. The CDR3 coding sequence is TGTGCCAGCAGTTATGAGATGAACACTGAAGCTTTCTTT.

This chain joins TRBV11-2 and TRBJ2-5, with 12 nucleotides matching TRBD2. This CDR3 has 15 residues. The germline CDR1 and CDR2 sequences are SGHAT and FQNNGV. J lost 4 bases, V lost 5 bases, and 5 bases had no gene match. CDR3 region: CASSPGLAGLETQYF. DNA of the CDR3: TGTGCCAGCAGCCCTGGACTAGCGGGACTAGAGACCCAGTACTTC.

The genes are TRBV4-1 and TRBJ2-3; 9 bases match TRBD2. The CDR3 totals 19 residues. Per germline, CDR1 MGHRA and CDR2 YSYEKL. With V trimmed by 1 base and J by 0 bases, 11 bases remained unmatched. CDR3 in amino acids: CASSQVLAGRPTSTDTQYF. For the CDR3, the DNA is TGCGCCAGCAGCCAAGTACTAGCGGGTCGCCCTACTAGCACAGATACGCAGTATTTT.

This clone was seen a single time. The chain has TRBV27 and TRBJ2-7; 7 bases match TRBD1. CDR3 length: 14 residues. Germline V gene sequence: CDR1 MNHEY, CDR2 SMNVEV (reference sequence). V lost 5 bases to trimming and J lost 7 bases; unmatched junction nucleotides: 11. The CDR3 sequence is CASSRTGRLGEQYF. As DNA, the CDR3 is TGTGCCAGCAGTCGGACAGGTCGCTTGGGAGAGCAGTACTTC.

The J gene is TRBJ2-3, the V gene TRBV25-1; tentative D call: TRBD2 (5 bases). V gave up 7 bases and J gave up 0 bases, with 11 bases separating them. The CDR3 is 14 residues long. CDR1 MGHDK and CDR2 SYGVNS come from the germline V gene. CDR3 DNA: TGTGCCAGCACCCCGGGCGGGAGCACAGATACGCAGTATTTT. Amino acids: CASTPGGSTDTQYF.

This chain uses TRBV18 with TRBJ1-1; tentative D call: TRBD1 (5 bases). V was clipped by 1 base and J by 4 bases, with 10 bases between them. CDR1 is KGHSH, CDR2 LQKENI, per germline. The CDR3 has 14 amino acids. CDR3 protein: CASSPQAGITEAFF. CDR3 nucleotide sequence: TGTGCCAGCTCACCACAGGCAGGGATCACTGAAGCTTTCTTT.

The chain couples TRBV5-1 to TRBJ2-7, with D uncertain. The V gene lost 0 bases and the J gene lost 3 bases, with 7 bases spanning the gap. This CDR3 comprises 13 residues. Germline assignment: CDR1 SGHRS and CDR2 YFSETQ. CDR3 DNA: TGCGCCAGCAGCTTGGGGGCCGACTACGAGCAGTACTTC. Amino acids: CASSLGADYEQYF. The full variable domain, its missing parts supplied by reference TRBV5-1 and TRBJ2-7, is KAGVTQTPRYLIKTRGQQVTLSCSPISGHRSVSWYQQTPGQGLQFLFEYFSETQRNKGNFPGRFSGRQFSNSRSEMNVSTLELGDSALYLCASSLGADYEQYFGPGTRLTVT.

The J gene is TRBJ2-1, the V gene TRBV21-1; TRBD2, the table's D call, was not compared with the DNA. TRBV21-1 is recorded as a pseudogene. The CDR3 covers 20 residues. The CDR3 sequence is CASSKAGAGGPRGSYNEQFF. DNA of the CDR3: TGTGCCAGCAGCAAAGCAGGAGCGGGAGGGCCTCGGGGCTCCTACAATGAGCAGTTCTTC.

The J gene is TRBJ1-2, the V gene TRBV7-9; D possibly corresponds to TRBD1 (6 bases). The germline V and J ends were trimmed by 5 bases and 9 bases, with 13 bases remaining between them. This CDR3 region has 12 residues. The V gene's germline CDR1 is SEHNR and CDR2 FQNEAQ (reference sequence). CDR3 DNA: TGTGCCAGCAGCGTGATCAGGGGAAGCTACACCTTC. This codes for CASSVIRGSYTF.

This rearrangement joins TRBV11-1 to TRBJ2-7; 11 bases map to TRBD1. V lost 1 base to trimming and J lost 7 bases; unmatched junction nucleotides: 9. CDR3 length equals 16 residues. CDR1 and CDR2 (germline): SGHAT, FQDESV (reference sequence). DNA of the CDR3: TGTGCCAGCAGCTTAGAAGGTGGACAGGGGGCGTGGGAGCAGTACTTC. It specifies CASSLEGGQGAWEQYF.

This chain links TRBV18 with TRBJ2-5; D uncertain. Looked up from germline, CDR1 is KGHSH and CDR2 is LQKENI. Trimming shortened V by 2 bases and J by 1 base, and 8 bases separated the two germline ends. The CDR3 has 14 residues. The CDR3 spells CASSPVQAQETQYF. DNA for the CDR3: TGTGCCAGCTCACCAGTTCAGGCCCAAGAGACCCAGTACTTC.

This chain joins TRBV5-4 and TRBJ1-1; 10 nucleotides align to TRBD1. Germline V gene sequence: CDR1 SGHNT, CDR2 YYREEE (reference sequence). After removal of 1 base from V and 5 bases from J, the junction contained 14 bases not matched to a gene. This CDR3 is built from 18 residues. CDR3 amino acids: CASSLWPRQGARWTEAFF. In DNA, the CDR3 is TGTGCCAGCAGCTTGTGGCCGAGACAGGGGGCCCGGTGGACTGAAGCTTTCTTT.

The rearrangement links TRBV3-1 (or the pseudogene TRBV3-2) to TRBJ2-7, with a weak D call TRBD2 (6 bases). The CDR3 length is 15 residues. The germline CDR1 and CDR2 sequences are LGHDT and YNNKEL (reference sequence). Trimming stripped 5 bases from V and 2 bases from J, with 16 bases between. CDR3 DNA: TGTGCCAGCAGCTCCCTGACTAGATCGGCCTACGAGCAGTACTTC. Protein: CASSSLTRSAYEQYF.

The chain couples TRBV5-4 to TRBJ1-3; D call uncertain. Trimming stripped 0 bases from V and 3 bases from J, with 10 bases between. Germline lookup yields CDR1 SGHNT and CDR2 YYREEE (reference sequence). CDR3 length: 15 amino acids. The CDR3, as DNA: TGTGCCAGCAGCTTGGCCCCCGGGAATGGAAACACCATATATTTT. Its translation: CASSLAPGNGNTIYF.

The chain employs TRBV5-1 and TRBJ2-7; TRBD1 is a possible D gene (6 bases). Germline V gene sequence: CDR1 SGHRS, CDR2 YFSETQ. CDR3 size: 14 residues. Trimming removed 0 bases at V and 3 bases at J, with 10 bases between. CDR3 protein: CASSLVTGFYEQYF. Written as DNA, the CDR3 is TGCGCCAGCAGCTTGGTTACAGGGTTCTACGAGCAGTACTTC. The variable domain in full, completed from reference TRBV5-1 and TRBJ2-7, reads KAGVTQTPRYLIKTRGQQVTLSCSPISGHRSVSWYQQTPGQGLQFLFEYFSETQRNKGNFPGRFSGRQFSNSRSEMNVSTLELGDSALYLCASSLVTGFYEQYFGPGTRLTVT.